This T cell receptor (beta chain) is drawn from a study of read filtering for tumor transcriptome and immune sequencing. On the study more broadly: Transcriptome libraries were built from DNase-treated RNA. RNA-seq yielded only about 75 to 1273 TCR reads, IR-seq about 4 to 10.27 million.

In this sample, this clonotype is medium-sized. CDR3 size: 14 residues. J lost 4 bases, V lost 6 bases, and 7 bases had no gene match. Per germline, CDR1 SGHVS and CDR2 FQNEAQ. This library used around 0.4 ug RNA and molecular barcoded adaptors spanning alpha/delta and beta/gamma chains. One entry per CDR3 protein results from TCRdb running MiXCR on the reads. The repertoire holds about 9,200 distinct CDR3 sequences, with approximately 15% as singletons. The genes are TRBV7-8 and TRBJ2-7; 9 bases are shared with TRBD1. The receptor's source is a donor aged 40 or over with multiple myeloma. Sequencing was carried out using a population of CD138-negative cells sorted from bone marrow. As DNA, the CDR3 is TGTGCCAGCAGTAAAAGGGACAGGGCGTACGAGCAGTACTTC. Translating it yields CASSKRDRAYEQYF.